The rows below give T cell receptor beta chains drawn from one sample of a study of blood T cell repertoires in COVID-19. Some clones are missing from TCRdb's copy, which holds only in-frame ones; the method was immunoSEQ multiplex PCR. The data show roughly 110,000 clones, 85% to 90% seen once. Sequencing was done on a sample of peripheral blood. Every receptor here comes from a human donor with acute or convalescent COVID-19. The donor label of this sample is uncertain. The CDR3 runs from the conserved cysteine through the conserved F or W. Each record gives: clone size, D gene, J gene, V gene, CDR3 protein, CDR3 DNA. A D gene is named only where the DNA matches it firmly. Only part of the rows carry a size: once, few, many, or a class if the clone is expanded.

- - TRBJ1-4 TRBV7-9 CASSLRGTNEKLFF TGTGCCAGCAGCTTAAGGGGAACTAATGAAAAACTGTTTTTT
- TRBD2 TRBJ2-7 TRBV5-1 CASSFWGGYEQYF TGCGCCAGCAGCTTCTGGGGGGGCTACGAGCAGTACTTC
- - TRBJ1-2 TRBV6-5 CASSYGSGGNYGYTF TGTGCCAGCAGTTATGGTTCCGGGGGGAACTATGGCTACACCTTC
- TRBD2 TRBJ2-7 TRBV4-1 CASSQDELAGGLTYEQYF TGCGCCAGCAGCCAAGACGAACTAGCGGGAGGCTTAACCTACGAGCAGTACTTC
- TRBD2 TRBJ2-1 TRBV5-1 CASSLSSSGPFDNEQFF TGCGCCAGCAGCTTGTCGTCTAGCGGGCCCTTTGACAATGAGCAGTTCTTC
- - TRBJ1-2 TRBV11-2 CASSRTFEGGYTF TGTGCCAGCAGCCGGACTTTTGAGGGAGGCTACACCTTC
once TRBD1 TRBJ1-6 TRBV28 CASSLWGTGDNSPLHF TGTGCCAGCAGTTTATGGGGGACAGGGGATAATTCACCCCTCCACTTT
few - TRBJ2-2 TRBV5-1 CASRRTSLTGELFF TGCGCCAGCAGGAGGACAAGTCTAACCGGGGAGCTGTTTTTT
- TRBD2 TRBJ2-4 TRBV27 CASSFDRREVAKNIQYF TGTGCCAGCAGTTTCGACCGGCGGGAGGTGGCCAAAAACATTCAGTACTTC
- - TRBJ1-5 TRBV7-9 CASSGQNSNQPQHF TGTGCCAGCAGCGGACAGAATAGCAATCAGCCCCAGCATTTT
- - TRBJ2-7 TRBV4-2 CASSQDIGGRFYEQYF TGTGCCAGCAGCCAAGATATCGGGGGAAGGTTCTACGAGCAGTACTTC
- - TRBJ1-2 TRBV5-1 CASSLGPGGRDYGYTF TGCGCCAGCAGCTTGGGCCCGGGGGGGCGAGACTATGGCTACACCTTC
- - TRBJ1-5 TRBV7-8 CASSLGGGGSSNQPQHF TGTGCCAGCAGCTTAGGAGGGGGGGGCTCAAGCAATCAGCCCCAGCATTTT
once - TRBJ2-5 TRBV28 CASSFPSQETQYF TGTGCCAGCAGTTTTCCCTCTCAAGAGACCCAGTACTTC
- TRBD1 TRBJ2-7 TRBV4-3 CASSQERTGPYEQYF TGCGCCAGCAGCCAGGAAAGGACAGGGCCCTACGAGCAGTACTTC
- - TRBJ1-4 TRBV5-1 CASSWGLRGEKLFF TGCGCCAGCAGCTGGGGGCTCAGAGGGGAAAAACTGTTTTTT
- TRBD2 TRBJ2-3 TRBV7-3 CASSSGGGPDTQYF TGTGCCAGCAGCTCCGGCGGGGGTCCAGATACGCAGTATTTT
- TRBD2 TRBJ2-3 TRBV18 CASSPSLADTDTQYF TGTGCCAGCTCACCAAGCCTAGCGGACACAGATACGCAGTATTTT
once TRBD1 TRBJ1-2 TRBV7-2 CASSPGTGVYGYTF TGTGCCAGCAGCCCCGGGACAGGGGTTTATGGCTACACCTTC
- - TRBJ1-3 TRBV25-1 CASSRGQSSGNTIYF TGTGCCAGCAGTAGAGGACAATCCTCTGGAAACACCATATATTTT
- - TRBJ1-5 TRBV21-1 CASSKVSGRLFNQPQHF TGTGCCAGCAGCAAAGTGTCCGGCAGACTTTTCAATCAGCCCCAGCATTTT
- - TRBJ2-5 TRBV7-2 CASSLRGQETQYF TGTGCCAGCAGCTTGCGCGGACAAGAGACCCAGTACTTC
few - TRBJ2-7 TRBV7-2 CASSGGHEQYF TGTGCCAGCAGTGGGGGCCATGAGCAGTACTTC
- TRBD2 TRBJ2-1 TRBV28 CASSIGGSSYNEQFF TGTGCCAGCAGTATCGGCGGGAGCTCCTACAATGAGCAGTTCTTC